This T cell receptor (beta chain) was recorded in a study of blood T cells in healthy people across ages. V was clipped by 6 bases and J by 1 base, with 21 bases between them. Per the germline V gene, CDR1 is SQVTM and CDR2 is ANQGSEA. The CDR3 runs 16 residues. Samples each yielded at least 6 micrograms of total RNA. A remark on this clonotype: This may arise from a read error, as a much more abundant clone is one base away.

A second PCR, run for about 7 to 12 cycles, used a sample-barcoded 5' primer plus a J-beta primer mix. Each cDNA was tagged by a template-switch adaptor containing 12 random nucleotides. TCRdb passed the 5' RACE reads through MiXCR, listing each CDR3 protein once. Of 650,000 to 950,000 distinct CDR3 sequences in the sample, under 45% were seen once. This receptor was obtained from a man aged 55 to 69 in good health. The chain is built from TRBV29-1 and TRBJ2-5, with D perhaps matching TRBD1 (6 bases). Sample: blood. CDR3 region: CSVSGADLRVQETQYF. In DNA form, the CDR3 reads TGCAGCGTCTCAGGGGCGGACCTTAGGGTCCAAGAGACCCAGTACTTC.